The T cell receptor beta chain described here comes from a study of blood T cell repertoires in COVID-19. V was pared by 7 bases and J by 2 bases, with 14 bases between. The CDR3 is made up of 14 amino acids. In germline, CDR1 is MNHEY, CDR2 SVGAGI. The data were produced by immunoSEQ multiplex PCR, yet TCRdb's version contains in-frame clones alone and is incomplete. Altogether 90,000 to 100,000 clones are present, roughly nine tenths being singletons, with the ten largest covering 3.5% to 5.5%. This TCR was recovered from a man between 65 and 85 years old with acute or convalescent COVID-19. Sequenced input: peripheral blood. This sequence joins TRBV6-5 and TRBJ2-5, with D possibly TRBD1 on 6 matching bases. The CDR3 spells CASNPTGLQETQYF. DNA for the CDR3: TGTGCCAGCAATCCGACAGGCCTACAAGAGACCCAGTACTTC.